Each of the 25 T cell receptor beta chains below was sequenced from the same sample in a study of blood T cells in healthy people across ages. Using a J-beta primer mix together with a sample-barcoded 5' primer, a second PCR was run for about 6 to 12 cycles. TCRdb called the 5' RACE reads again in MiXCR, with one record for every CDR3 protein. The repertoire has 1.5 million to 2 million distinct CDR3 sequences, approximately 40% of them found once; the top ten carry 23%. Sequencing input: blood. The receptors were sampled from a human donor in good health.

This rearrangement joins TRBV25-1 to TRBJ1-2; the D is unclear. Germline values: CDR1 MGHDK, CDR2 SYGVNS. Between the trimmed V and J ends, which lost 0 bases and 6 bases, there was a span of 20 bases. This CDR3 comprises 17 residues. As DNA, the CDR3 is TGTGCCAGCAGTGAATATGGGTCGAGGGCCGGATGGGATGGCTACACCTTC. It specifies CASSEYGSRAGWDGYTF.

The chain recombines TRBV7-2 with TRBJ1-5; possibly TRBD1 for D (6 bases). Trimming removed 3 bases at V and 7 bases at J, with 13 bases between. CDR3 length: 14 residues. CDR1 is SGHTA and CDR2 is FQGNSA in the germline V gene. CDR3 region: CASSFGQGRQPQHF. For the CDR3, the DNA is TGTGCCAGCAGCTTTGGGCAGGGGAGACAGCCCCAGCATTTT.

V is TRBV10-3 and J is TRBJ1-6; 7 bases fit TRBD1. Germline-derived CDR1 and CDR2 are ENHRY and SYGVKD. This CDR3 has 12 amino acids. V was pared by 8 bases and J by 5 bases, with 0 bases of the junction left unmatched. This chain's CDR3 is CAIGTDNSPLHF. The DNA for the CDR3 is TGTGCCATCGGGACAGATAATTCACCCCTCCACTTT.

This clonotype came up once. The V gene is TRBV11-2, the J gene TRBJ2-1; D possibly corresponds to TRBD2 (6 bases). Germline V gene lookup returns CDR1 SGHAT and CDR2 FQNNGV. The CDR3 has 16 amino acids. Between the trimmed V and J ends, which lost 6 bases and 0 bases, there was a span of 15 bases. This chain's CDR3 is CASSQRLGTSYNEQFF. The CDR3, as DNA: TGTGCCAGCAGTCAGAGACTAGGGACCTCCTACAATGAGCAGTTCTTC.

This clonotype was picked up a small number of times. In nucleotides, the CDR3 is TGTGCCAGCAGCATATCGATGAACAGGGGGCAAGCTGGCTACACCTTC. Its protein product is CASSISMNRGQAGYTF. The chain couples TRBV13 to TRBJ1-2, with TRBD1 identical over 9 bases. The CDR3 consists of 16 residues. The V segment lost 5 bases and the J segment 7 bases; nucleotides outside the gene matches: 14. The germline V gene encodes CDR1 PRHDT and CDR2 FYEKMQ (reference sequence).

The table lists this clonotype with a few counts. A much larger clone lies a single base off, so this may be a read error. The gene calls are TRBV7-9 and TRBJ2-6; TRBD1 matches at 7 bases. CDR3 length equals 15 residues. The germline gives CDR1 SEHNR, CDR2 FQNEAQ (reference sequence). In nucleotides, the CDR3 is TGTGCCAGCAGCCCCACAGGGGCCGGGGCCAACGTCCGGACTTTC. Amino acids: CASSPTGAGANVRTF. Using reference TRBV7-9 and TRBJ2-6 for the parts outside the CDR3, the full variable domain is DTGVSQNPRHKITKRGQNVTFRCDPISEHNRLYWYRQTLGQGPEFLTYFQNEAQLEKSRLLSDRFSAERPKGSFSTLEIQRTEQGDSAMYLCASSPTGAGANVRTFGAGSRLTVL.

The chain carries TRBV12-3 or TRBV12-4 and TRBJ1-4; D is undetermined. The ends were cut back, 5 bases at V and 4 bases at J, with 17 bases in the middle. This CDR3 has 16 amino acids. The CDR3 reads CASSKAGGRLNEKLFF. The CDR3 nucleotides are TGTGCCAGCAGTAAGGCGGGAGGTCGCCTTAATGAAAAACTGTTTTTT.

J is TRBJ2-5 and V is TRBV7-6; weak D call: TRBD2 (6 bases). The CDR3 loop spans 13 amino acids. CDR1 is SGHVS, CDR2 FNYEAQ, per germline. Trimming pared 7 bases from V and 3 bases from J, leaving 12 bases between. The CDR3 DNA follows: TGTGCCAGCAAAACGGGGGTAGAAGAGACCCAGTACTTC. Translated: CASKTGVEETQYF.

In regard to this clonotype: Compared with germline, one end of the junction differs, possibly owing to a read error. This chain links TRBV3-1 with TRBJ2-3; D perhaps matches TRBD2 (5 bases). The CDR3 is 13 amino acids. Germline lookup yields CDR1 LGHDT and CDR2 YNNKEL (reference sequence). The CDR3 spells CASSQSGADTRYF. The CDR3 region has the DNA TGTGCCAGCAGCCAAAGCGGTGCAGATACGCGGTATTTT.

The chain recombines TRBV10-3 with TRBJ2-3, with D unclear. Trimming removed 2 bases at V and 2 bases at J, with 8 bases between. This CDR3 region has 14 residues. CDR1 ENHRY and CDR2 SYGVKD come from the germline V gene. CDR3 coding DNA: TGTGCCATCAGTGAGGGACCATCCACAGATACGCAGTATTTT. Translation: CAISEGPSTDTQYF.

V is TRBV12-5 and J is TRBJ1-6; D might be TRBD1 (5 bases). The CDR3 runs 14 residues. Germline lookup yields CDR1 LGHNT and CDR2 FRNRAP. The V gene lost 0 bases and the J gene lost 10 bases, with 10 bases spanning the gap. CDR3 nucleotides: TGTGCTAGTGGTTTGGTACTGAGGGGCTCACCCCTCCACTTT. It codes for CASGLVLRGSPLHF.

This clonotype was counted once. This chain uses TRBV10-3 with TRBJ2-1; the D is unclear. This CDR3 contains 15 residues. Germline V gene sequence: CDR1 ENHRY, CDR2 SYGVKD. Trimming took 0 bases from V and 5 from J, leaving 11 bases between them. The DNA for the CDR3 is TGTGCCATCAGTGAGTCGGTGCTAAAAGACAATGAGCAGTTCTTC. This encodes CAISESVLKDNEQFF.

This clonotype turned up a few times. The rearrangement uses TRBV13 and TRBJ2-5, with D perhaps TRBD1 (5 bases). V lost 3 bases to trimming and J lost 3 bases, with 11 bases between them. This CDR3 has 14 residues. Germline V gives CDR1 PRHDT, CDR2 FYEKMQ (reference sequence). DNA of the CDR3: TGTGCCAGCAGCTTGACTGTCAGGGAAGAGACCCAGTACTTC. Protein sequence: CASSLTVREETQYF.

V usage is TRBV5-1 and J usage is TRBJ1-1; D remains unclear. The CDR3 loop spans 14 amino acids. V lost 4 bases, J lost 3 bases, and 13 bases lay in between. CDR1 is SGHRS, CDR2 YFSETQ, per germline. The CDR3 is CASSRTSGDTEAFF. The CDR3 coding sequence is TGCGCCAGCAGCCGAACTTCTGGCGACACTGAAGCTTTCTTT.

This chain uses TRBV10-3 with TRBJ2-3; 8 nucleotides match TRBD1. The J segment lost 1 base and the V segment lost 11 bases, leaving 5 bases of the junction unmatched. The CDR3 has 13 residues. The germline V gene encodes CDR1 ENHRY and CDR2 SYGVKD. The CDR3 loop reads CAGSDRGTDTQYF. CDR3 DNA: TGTGCCGGTTCGGACAGGGGCACAGATACGCAGTATTTT.

The chain combines TRBV7-2 with TRBJ2-3, with D hard to call. This CDR3 has 17 amino acids. Germline V gene sequence: CDR1 SGHTA, CDR2 FQGNSA. V lost 5 bases and J 2 bases, leaving 20 bases between the germline ends. The CDR3 here is CASSQTHGVLLTDTQYF. In DNA form, the CDR3 reads TGTGCCAGCAGCCAAACCCACGGAGTACTTCTCACAGATACGCAGTATTTT. The whole variable domain, filled in from reference TRBV7-2 and TRBJ2-3, reads GAGVSQSPSNKVTEKGKDVELRCDPISGHTALYWYRQSLGQGLEFLIYFQGNSAPDKSGLPSDRFSAERTGGSVSTLTIQRTQQEDSAVYLCASSQTHGVLLTDTQYFGPGTRLTVL.

V gene TRBV11-1 combines with J gene TRBJ2-4; possibly TRBD2 for D (6 bases). Per germline, CDR1 SGHAT and CDR2 FQDESV (reference sequence). With 3 bases removed from V and 0 bases from J, the gap between germline ends came to 15 bases. The CDR3 runs to 17 residues. The CDR3 spells CASSFRVQGLAKNIQYF. The DNA of the CDR3 is TGTGCCAGCAGCTTTCGGGTGCAGGGACTAGCCAAAAACATTCAGTACTTC.

The chain links TRBV7-3 to TRBJ2-1; 9 bases line up with TRBD2. The J call is in doubt because the DNA end fits TRBJ2-7 better. The CDR3 loop spans 16 amino acids. The germline V gene encodes CDR1 SGHTA and CDR2 FQGTGA. The CDR3 region is CASSRAGAGGLDEQYF. The CDR3 bases are TGTGCCAGCAGCCGCGCTGGGGCGGGGGGGCTCGATGAGCAGTACTTC.

The genes are TRBV5-5 and TRBJ2-1, with 7 bases lining up with TRBD2. CDR1 is SGHKS and CDR2 is YYEKEE in the germline V gene (reference sequence). The CDR3 contains 16 residues. J gave up 7 bases and V 0 bases, and 10 bases lay outside the gene matches. For the CDR3, the DNA is TGTGCCAGCAGCTTGGAACCGGGGGGAATGCGGAATGAGCAGTTCTTC. Amino acid sequence: CASSLEPGGMRNEQFF.

In this sample, this clonotype turned up a few times. The rearrangement links TRBV29-1 to TRBJ2-5, with D unclear. CDR1 is SQVTM, CDR2 ANQGSEA, per germline. The CDR3 covers 14 residues. The V gene lost 4 bases and the J gene lost 0 bases, with 12 bases spanning the gap. The CDR3 loop reads CSVVTVLYQETQYF. In DNA form, the CDR3 reads TGCAGCGTTGTGACGGTTCTGTACCAAGAGACCCAGTACTTC.

The chain couples TRBV7-2 to TRBJ1-2; perhaps TRBD1 as D (5 bases). Looked up from germline, CDR1 is SGHTA and CDR2 is FQGNSA. Trimming pared 1 base from V and 4 bases from J, leaving 10 bases between. The CDR3 has 14 amino acids. Written as DNA, the CDR3 is TGTGCCAGCAGCTTAGTGGTGGGGGGCTATGGCTACACCTTC. Residues: CASSLVVGGYGYTF.

The chain couples TRBV4-3 to TRBJ2-4, with 9 nucleotides matching TRBD2. This CDR3 comprises 17 residues. Germline CDR1 and CDR2: LGHNA and YSLEER. Trimming removed 3 bases from V and 13 bases from J; junction bases left unmatched: 19. CDR3 region: CASSQSLAGATYNEQYF. In DNA form, the CDR3 reads TGCGCCAGCAGCCAGTCCTTAGCGGGGGCCACCTACAATGAGCAGTACTTC.

This clonotype was seen ten or more times. J is TRBJ2-7 and V is TRBV20-1; D perhaps matches TRBD2 (6 bases). V dropped 5 bases and J dropped 0 bases, with 11 bases sitting between them. CDR1 is DFQATT, CDR2 SNEGSKA, per germline (reference sequence). The length of the CDR3 is 13 residues. DNA of the CDR3: TGCAGTGCTCGCGGGGCCCCCTCCTACGAGCAGTACTTC. Its translation is CSARGAPSYEQYF.

This clonotype was counted at least ten times. The gene calls are TRBV12-3 or TRBV12-4 and TRBJ1-2; D gene unclear. CDR3 length equals 13 residues. V was trimmed by 1 base and J by 3 bases, leaving 6 bases between them. The CDR3 sequence: CASSLVFDYGYTF. CDR3 DNA: TGTGCCAGCAGTTTAGTGTTCGACTATGGCTACACCTTC.

This clonotype was detected many times. The chain carries TRBV29-1 and TRBJ2-3; D not resolved. From germline, CDR1 is SQVTM and CDR2 ANQGSEA. CDR3 length equals 13 residues. Between the trimmed V and J ends, which lost 4 bases and 3 bases, there was a span of 11 bases. CDR3: CSVARQLTDTQYF. CDR3 bases: TGCAGCGTTGCACGGCAGCTTACAGATACGCAGTATTTT.